The clone carrying this T cell receptor (beta chain) was seen a single time. Authors' analysis steps: By means of reference gene primer amplification, nucleated cell counts were estimated. Repertoires were generated with immunoSEQ multiplex PCR, while TCRdb's copy carries only in-frame clones and drops some. That table supplies the V and J calls and clone size; D and trimming were determined from the DNA. The table includes roughly 94,000 clones, around 84% detected once. The data are from a study of blood T cell repertoires in COVID-19. Study-level background: The study drew acute and convalescent COVID-19 samples from the United States, Italy and Spain. T cells, B-cell-depleted T cells, or PBMCs supplied cDNA or gDNA.

CDR1 and CDR2 from the germline V gene are SNHLY and FYNNEI. The CDR3 length is 13 residues. V lost 6 bases, J lost 5 bases, and 13 bases lay in between. The rearrangement joins TRBV2 to TRBJ1-2; tentative D call: TRBD1 (5 bases). The TCR was taken from a man aged 55-75 years with acute or convalescent COVID-19. The sequenced sample was peripheral blood. DNA for the CDR3: TGTGCCAGCAGCGAACGACAGAATTATGGCTACACCTTC. Translated: CASSERQNYGYTF.